This record looks at one T cell receptor beta chain sequence and its context. This entry comes from a study of blood T cell repertoires in COVID-19. Across the whole study: The study drew acute and convalescent COVID-19 samples from the United States, Italy and Spain. PBMCs, B-cell-depleted T cells, or T cells were the source of the cDNA or gDNA that made up the material.

Original processing notes: Reference gene primers were amplified, and this amplification served to estimate nucleated cell counts. The protocol was immunoSEQ multiplex PCR, while the TCRdb copy is restricted to in-frame clones and leaves out a portion. Clonal size and the V and J genes are those of that table, whereas D and trimming came from the DNA. Of fewer than 250,000 clones listed, 80% to 90% are singletons. CDR3 length equals 13 residues. Germline loops: CDR1 KGHSH, CDR2 LQKENI. V shed 2 bases and J shed 3 bases, with 8 bases lying between them. The sequenced sample consisted of peripheral blood. This clonotype originated in a man aged 45-65 years with acute or convalescent COVID-19. The chain recombines TRBV18 with TRBJ2-7; D unresolved. The CDR3 sequence is CASSPEARYEQYF. For the CDR3, the DNA is TGTGCCAGCTCACCAGAGGCTCGCTACGAGCAGTACTTC.